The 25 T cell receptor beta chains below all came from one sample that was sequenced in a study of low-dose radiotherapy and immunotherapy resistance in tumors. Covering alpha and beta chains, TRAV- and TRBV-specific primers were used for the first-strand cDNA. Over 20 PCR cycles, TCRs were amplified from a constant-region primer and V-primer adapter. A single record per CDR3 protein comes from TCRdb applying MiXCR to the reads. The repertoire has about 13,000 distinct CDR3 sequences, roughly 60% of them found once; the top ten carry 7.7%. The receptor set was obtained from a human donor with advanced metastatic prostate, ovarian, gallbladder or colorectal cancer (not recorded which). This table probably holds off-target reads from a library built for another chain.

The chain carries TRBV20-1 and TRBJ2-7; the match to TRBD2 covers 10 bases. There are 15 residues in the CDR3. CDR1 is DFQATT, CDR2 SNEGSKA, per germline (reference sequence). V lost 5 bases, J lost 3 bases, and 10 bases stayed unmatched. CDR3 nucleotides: TGCAGTGCTCCCACCCCTAGCGGGAGAAACTACGAGCAGTACTTC. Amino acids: CSAPTPSGRNYEQYF.

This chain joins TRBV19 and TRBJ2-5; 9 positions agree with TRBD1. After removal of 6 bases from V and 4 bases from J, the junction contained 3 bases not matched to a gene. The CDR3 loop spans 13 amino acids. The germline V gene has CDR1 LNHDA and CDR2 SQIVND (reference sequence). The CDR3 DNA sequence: TGTGCCAGTAGCCCGACAGGGGGAGAGACCCAGTACTTC. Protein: CASSPTGGETQYF.

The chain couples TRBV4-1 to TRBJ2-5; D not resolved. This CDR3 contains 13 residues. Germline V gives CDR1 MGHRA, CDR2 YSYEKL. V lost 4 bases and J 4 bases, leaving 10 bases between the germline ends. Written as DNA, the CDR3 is TGCGCCAGCAGCCTCCGGACCGGAGAGACCCAGTACTTC. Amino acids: CASSLRTGETQYF.

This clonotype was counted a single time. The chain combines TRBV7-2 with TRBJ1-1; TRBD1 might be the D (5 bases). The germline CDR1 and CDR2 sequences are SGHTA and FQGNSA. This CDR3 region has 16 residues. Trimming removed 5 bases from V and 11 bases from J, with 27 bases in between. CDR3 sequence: CASSPPGLPGSRRAFF. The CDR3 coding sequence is TGTGCCAGCAGCCCACCGGGACTTCCGGGCTCCAGGCGGGCTTTCTTT.

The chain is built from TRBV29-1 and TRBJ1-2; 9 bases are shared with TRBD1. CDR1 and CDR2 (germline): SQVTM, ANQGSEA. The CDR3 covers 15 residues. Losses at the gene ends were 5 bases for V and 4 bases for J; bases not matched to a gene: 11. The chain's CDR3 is CSVKPPGQGGYGYTF. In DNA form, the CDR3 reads TGCAGCGTTAAACCGCCGGGACAGGGCGGCTATGGCTACACCTTC.

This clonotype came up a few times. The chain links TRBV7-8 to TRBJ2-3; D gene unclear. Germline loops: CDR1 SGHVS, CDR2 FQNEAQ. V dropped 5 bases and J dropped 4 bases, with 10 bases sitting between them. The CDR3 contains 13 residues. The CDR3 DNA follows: TGTGCCAGCAGCCCCCCCCGGGCAGATACGCAGTATTTT. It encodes CASSPPRADTQYF.

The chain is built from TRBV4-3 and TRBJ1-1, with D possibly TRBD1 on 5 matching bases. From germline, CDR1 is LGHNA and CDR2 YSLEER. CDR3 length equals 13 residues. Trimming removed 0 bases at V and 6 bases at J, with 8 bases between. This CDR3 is CASSQEGASEAFF. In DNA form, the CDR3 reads TGCGCCAGCAGCCAAGAAGGGGCCTCTGAAGCTTTCTTT.

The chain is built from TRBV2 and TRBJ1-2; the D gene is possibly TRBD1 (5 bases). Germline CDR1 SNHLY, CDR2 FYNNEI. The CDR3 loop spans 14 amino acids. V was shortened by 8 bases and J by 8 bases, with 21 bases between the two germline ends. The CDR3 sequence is CASSPGRVVQGYTF. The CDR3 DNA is TGTGCCAGCTCCCCAGGCAGGGTGGTCCAAGGCTACACCTTC. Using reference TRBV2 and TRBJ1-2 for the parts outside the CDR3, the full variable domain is EPEVTQTPSHQVTQMGQEVILRCVPISNHLYFYWYRQILGQKVEFLVSFYNNEISEKSEIFDDQFSVERPDGSNFTLKIRSTKLEDSAMYFCASSPGRVVQGYTFGSGTRLTVV.

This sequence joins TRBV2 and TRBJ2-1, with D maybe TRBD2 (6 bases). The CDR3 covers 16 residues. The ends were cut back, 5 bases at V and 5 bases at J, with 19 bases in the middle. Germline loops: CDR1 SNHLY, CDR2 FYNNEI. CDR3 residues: CASSLMARDFNNEQFF. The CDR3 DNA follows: TGTGCCAGCAGTTTGATGGCCCGGGACTTCAACAATGAGCAGTTCTTC.

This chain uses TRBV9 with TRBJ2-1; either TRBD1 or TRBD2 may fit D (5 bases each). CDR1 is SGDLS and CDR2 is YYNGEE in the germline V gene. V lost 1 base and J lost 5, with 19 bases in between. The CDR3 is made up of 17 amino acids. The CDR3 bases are TGTGCCAGCAGCGTATTGAAGGACTGGGAAGGGGACAATGAGCAGTTCTTC. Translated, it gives CASSVLKDWEGDNEQFF.

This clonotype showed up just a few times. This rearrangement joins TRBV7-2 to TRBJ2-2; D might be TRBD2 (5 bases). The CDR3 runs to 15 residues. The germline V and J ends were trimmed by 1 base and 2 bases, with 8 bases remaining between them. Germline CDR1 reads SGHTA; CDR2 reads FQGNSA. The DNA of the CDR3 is TGTGCCAGCAGCTTAGGAGGGTCTAACACCGGGGAGCTGTTTTTT. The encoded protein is CASSLGGSNTGELFF.

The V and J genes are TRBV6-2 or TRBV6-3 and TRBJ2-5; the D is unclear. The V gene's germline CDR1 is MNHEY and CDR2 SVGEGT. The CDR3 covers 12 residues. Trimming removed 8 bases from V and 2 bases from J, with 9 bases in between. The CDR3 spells CASAPRQETQYF. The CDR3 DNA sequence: TGTGCCAGCGCCCCCCGACAAGAGACCCAGTACTTC.

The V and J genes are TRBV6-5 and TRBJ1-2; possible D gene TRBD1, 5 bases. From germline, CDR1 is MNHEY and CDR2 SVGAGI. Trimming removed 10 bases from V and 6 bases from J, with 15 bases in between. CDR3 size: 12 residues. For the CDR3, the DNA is TGTGCCACCCTCGGGGGAGGGGATGGCTACACCTTC. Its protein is CATLGGGDGYTF.

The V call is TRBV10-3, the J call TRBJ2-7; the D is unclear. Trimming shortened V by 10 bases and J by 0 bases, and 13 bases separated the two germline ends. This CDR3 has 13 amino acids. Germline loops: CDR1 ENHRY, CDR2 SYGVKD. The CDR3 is CATADGSSYEQYF. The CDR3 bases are TGTGCCACTGCTGACGGGTCCTCCTACGAGCAGTACTTC.

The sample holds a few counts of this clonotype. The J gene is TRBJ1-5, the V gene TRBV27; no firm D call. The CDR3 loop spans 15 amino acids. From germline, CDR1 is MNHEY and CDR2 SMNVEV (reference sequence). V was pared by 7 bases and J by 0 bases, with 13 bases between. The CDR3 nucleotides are TGTGCCAGCATATCGGGCGGGCATAGCAATCAGCCCCAGCATTTT. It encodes CASISGGHSNQPQHF.

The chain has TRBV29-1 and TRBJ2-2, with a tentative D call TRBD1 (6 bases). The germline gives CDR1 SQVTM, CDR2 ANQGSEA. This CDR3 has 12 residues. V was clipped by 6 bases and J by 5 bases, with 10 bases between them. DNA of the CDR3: TGCAGCGTGGTCAGGGGTACCGGGGAGCTGTTTTTT. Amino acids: CSVVRGTGELFF.

The CDR3 region is CATSGRAVETQYF. The CDR3 coding sequence is TGTGCGACTAGCGGGAGGGCGGTGGAGACCCAGTACTTC. V and J are TRBV28 and TRBJ2-5; 14 bases are shared with TRBD2. This CDR3 is 13 amino acids long. Per the germline V gene, CDR1 is MDHEN and CDR2 is SYDVKM.

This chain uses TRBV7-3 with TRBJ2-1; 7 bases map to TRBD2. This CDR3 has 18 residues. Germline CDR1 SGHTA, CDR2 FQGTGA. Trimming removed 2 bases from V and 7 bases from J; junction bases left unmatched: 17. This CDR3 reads CASSLVASRASGLNEQFF. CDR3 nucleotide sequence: TGTGCCAGCAGCTTAGTTGCGAGTCGGGCTAGCGGATTAAATGAGCAGTTCTTC.

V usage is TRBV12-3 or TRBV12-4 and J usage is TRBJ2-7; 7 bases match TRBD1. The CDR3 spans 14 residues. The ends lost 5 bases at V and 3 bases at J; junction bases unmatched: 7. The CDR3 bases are TGTGCCAGCAGTCACCGGGACAGAAACTACGAGCAGTACTTC. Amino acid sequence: CASSHRDRNYEQYF.

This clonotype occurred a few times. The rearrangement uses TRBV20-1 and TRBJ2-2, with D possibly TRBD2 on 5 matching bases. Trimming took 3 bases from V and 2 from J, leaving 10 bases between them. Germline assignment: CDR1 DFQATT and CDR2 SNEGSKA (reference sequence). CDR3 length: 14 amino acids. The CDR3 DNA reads TGCAGTGCTAGTCCTAGCCTCAACACCGGGGAGCTGTTTTTT. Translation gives CSASPSLNTGELFF.

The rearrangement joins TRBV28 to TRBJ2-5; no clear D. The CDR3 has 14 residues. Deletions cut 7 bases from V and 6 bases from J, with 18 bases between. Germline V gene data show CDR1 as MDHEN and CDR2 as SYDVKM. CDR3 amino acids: CASTPPAGPQTQYF. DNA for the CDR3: TGTGCCAGCACCCCCCCAGCAGGTCCGCAGACCCAGTACTTC. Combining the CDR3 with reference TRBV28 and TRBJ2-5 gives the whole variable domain DVKVTQSSRYLVKRTGEKVFLECVQDMDHENMFWYRQDPGLGLRLIYFSYDVKMKEKGDIPEGYSVSREKKERFSLILESASTNQTSMYLCASTPPAGPQTQYFGPGTRLLVL.

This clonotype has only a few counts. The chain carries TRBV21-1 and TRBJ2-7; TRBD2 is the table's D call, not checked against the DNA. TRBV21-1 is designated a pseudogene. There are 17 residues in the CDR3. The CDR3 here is CASSKEPLAADLYEQYF. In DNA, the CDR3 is TGTGCCAGCAGCAAAGAACCTTTAGCGGCGGACCTCTACGAGCAGTACTTC.

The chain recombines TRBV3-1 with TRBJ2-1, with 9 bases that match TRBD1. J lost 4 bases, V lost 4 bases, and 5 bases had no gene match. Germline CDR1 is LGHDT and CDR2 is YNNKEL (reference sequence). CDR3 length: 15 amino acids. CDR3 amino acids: CASSPGTGIYNEQFF. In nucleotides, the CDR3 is TGTGCCAGCAGCCCCGGGACAGGGATATACAATGAGCAGTTCTTC.

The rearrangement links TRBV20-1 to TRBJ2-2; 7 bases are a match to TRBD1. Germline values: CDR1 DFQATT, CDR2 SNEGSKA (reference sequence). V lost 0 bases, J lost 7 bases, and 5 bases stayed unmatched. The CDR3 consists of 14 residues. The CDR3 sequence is CSARETTGSGELFF. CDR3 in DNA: TGCAGTGCTAGAGAGACGACAGGGAGCGGGGAGCTGTTTTTT.

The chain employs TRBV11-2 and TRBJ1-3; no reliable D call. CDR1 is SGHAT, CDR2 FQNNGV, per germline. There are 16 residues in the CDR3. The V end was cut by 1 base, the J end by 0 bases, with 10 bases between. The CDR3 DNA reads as TGTGCCAGCAGCTTAGTTTGGGCCTCCTCTGGAAACACCATATATTTT. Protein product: CASSLVWASSGNTIYF.